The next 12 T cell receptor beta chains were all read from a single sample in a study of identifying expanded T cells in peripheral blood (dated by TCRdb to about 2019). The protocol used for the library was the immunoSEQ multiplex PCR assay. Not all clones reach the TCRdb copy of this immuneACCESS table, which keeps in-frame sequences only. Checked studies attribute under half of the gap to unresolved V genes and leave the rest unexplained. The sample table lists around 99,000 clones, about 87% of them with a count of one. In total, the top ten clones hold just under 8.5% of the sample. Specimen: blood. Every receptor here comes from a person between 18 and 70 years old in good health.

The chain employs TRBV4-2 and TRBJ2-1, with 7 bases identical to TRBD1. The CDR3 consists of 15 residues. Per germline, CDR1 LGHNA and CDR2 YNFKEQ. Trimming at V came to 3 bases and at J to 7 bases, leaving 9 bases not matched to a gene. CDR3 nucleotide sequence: TGTGCCAGCAGCCAGCCCCGGGACAGCAAAAATGAGCAGTTCTTC. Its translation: CASSQPRDSKNEQFF.

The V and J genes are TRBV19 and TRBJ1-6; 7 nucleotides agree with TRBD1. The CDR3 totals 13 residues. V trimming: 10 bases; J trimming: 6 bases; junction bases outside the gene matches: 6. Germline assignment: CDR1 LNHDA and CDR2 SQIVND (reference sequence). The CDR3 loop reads CATANRGNSPLHF. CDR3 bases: TGTGCCACTGCGAACAGGGGTAATTCACCCCTCCACTTT.

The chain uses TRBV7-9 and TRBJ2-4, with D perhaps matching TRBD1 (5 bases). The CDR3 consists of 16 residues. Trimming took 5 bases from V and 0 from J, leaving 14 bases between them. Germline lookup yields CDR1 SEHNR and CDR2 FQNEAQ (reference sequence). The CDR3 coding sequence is TGTGCCAGCAGCCACTTCGACAGTTTAGCCAAAAACATTCAGTACTTC. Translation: CASSHFDSLAKNIQYF.

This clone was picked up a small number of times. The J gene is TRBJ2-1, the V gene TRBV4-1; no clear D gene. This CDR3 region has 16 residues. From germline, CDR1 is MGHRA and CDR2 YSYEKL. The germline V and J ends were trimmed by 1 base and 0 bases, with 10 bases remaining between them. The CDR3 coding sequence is TGCGCCAGCAGCCAAGTAAACCTCGTCTCCTACAATGAGCAGTTCTTC. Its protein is CASSQVNLVSYNEQFF.

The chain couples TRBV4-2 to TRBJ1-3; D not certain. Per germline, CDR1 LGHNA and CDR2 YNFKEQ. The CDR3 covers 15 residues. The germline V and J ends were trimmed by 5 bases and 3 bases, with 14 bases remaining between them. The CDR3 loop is CASSFWATVGNTIYF. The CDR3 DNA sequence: TGTGCCAGCAGCTTCTGGGCAACCGTTGGAAACACCATATATTTT.

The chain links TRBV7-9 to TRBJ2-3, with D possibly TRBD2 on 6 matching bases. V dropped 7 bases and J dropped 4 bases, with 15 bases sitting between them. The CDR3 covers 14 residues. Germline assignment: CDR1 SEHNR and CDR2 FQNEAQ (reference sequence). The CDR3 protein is CASINIAVPDTQYF. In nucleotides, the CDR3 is TGTGCCAGCATCAACATAGCGGTCCCAGATACGCAGTATTTT.

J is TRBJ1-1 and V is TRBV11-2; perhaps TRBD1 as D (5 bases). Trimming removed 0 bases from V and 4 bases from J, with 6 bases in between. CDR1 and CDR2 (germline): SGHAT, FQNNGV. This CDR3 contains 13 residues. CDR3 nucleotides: TGTGCCAGCAGCTTAGAGACAGTCACTGAAGCTTTCTTT. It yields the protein CASSLETVTEAFF.

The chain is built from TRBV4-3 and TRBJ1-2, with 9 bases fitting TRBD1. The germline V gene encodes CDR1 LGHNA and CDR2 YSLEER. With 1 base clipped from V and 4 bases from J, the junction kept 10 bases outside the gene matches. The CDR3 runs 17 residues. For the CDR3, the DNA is TGCGCCAGCAGCCAAGGACAGGACAGGGGTTTTCGCTATGGCTACACCTTC. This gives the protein CASSQGQDRGFRYGYTF.

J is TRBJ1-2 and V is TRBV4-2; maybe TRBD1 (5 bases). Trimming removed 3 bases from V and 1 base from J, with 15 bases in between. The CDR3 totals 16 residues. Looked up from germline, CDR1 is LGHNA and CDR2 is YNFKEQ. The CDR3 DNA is TGTGCCAGCAGCCACGACCGGGACGGGAGTAACTATGGCTACACCTTC. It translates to CASSHDRDGSNYGYTF.

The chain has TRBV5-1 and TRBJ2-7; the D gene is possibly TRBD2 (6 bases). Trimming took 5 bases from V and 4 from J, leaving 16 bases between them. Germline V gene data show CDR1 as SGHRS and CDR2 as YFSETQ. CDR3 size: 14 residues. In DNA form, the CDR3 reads TGCGCCAGCAGTCCTAACACCGGGGGTTACGAGCAGTACTTC. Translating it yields CASSPNTGGYEQYF.

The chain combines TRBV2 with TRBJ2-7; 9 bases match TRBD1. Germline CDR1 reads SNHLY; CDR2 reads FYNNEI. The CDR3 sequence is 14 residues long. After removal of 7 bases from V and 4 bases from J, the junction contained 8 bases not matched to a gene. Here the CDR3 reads CASTSTGGSYEQYF. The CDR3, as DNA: TGTGCCAGCACCTCAACAGGGGGCTCATACGAGCAGTACTTC.

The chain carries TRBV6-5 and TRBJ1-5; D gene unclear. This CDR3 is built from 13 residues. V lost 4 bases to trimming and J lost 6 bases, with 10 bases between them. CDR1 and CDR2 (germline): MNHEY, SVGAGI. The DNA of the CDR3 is TGTGCCAGCAGTTTTGACCGTGCTCAGCCCCAGCATTTT. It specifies CASSFDRAQPQHF.